The 21 T cell receptor beta chains listed next were all sequenced from one sample in a study of tumor-infiltrating lymphocytes in primary liver carcinoma. The input was around 0.5 ug total RNA; TCR beta cDNA was made from it with a constant-region primer. Each TCR beta library was derived from three nested multiplex PCR rounds that employed slightly modified ARM-PCR. TRBV1-TRBV30 forward primers paired with a C-beta reverse primer drove the first two PCR rounds, about 11 cycles each. From the multiplex PCR reads, TCRdb called clonotypes with MiXCR, one entry per CDR3 protein. The repertoire holds approximately 340,000 distinct CDR3 sequences, with roughly two thirds as singletons. Germline DNA was extracted too, while blood RNA derived from unsorted whole blood. Sequencing was performed on peripheral blood. All receptors derive from a man aged 40-49 years with primary liver carcinoma and hepatitis B virus infection.

This clonotype was observed many times. This chain joins TRBV4-3 and TRBJ2-6; no clear D gene. The CDR3 is 15 amino acids. Germline lookup yields CDR1 LGHNA and CDR2 YSLEER. Trimming cost V 4 bases and J 0 bases, with 7 bases left between them. The CDR3 here is CASSRFNSGANVLTF. CDR3 nucleotides: TGCGCCAGCAGCCGCTTTAACTCTGGGGCCAACGTCCTGACTTTC.

On this clonotype itself: This clone may be a read error of a much larger clone one base away. This rearrangement joins TRBV6-2 or TRBV6-3 to TRBJ2-4; D not resolved. With 0 bases removed from V and 2 bases from J, the gap between germline ends came to 5 bases. This CDR3 is built from 14 residues. CDR1 is MNHEY and CDR2 is SVGEGT in the germline V gene. This CDR3 is CASSYSLTKNIQYF. In DNA form, the CDR3 reads TGTGCCAGCAGTTACTCGCTAACCAAAAACATTCAGTACTTC.

This clonotype was found once. The CDR3 carries no conserved terminal phenylalanine or tryptophan, so it likely arises from a read error. V usage is TRBV25-1 and J usage is TRBJ2-1; 8 positions match TRBD1. The CDR3 spans 15 residues. The junction had 9 bases not matched to a gene; V was cut back by 6 bases and J by 5 bases. Germline CDR1 reads MGHDK; CDR2 reads SYGVNS. The CDR3 DNA reads TGTGCCAGCAGAGCCGACAGGGGAATTAACAATGAGCAGTTCCTC. Residues: CASRADRGINNEQFL.

This clonotype was detected only once. This rearrangement joins TRBV7-3 to TRBJ2-1; TRBD2 aligns across 9 bases. Germline trimming cut 5 bases from V and 5 bases from J; bases unmatched to any gene: 10. This CDR3 has 16 residues. Germline CDR1 reads SGHTA; CDR2 reads FQGTGA. CDR3 in DNA: TGTGCCAGCAGCCCCAGAGCGGGAGGATTGGACAATGAGCAGTTCTTC. It yields the protein CASSPRAGGLDNEQFF.

This clonotype was detected ten times or more. V is TRBV10-3 and J is TRBJ1-1; D gene unclear. V lost 0 bases and J lost 3, with 11 bases in between. The CDR3 extends over 15 amino acids. Germline-derived CDR1 and CDR2 are ENHRY and SYGVKD. DNA for the CDR3: TGTGCCATCAGTGAGTCGACGCCACCCCACACTGAAGCTTTCTTT. Translated: CAISESTPPHTEAFF.

For this clonotype: The CDR3 does not close with the conserved phenylalanine or tryptophan, likely indicating a read error. The CDR3 loop reads CASRQTGGRENIQYL. CDR3 DNA: TGTGCCAGCAGGCAGACAGGGGGAAGAGAAAACATTCAGTACCTC. The chain recombines TRBV5-6 with TRBJ2-4, with 9 bases lining up with TRBD1. The CDR3 extends over 15 amino acids. J was trimmed by 5 bases and V by 5 bases; bases with no gene match: 8. CDR1 is SGHDT, CDR2 YYEEEE, per germline.

Turning to this clonotype: One base away lies a much larger clone, so this may be a sequencing read error. The chain is built from TRBV12-3 or TRBV12-4 and TRBJ2-7; TRBD1 is a possible D gene (5 bases). The length of the CDR3 is 15 residues. V lost 3 bases and J 1 base, leaving 13 bases between the germline ends. CDR3 protein: CASSLAQGNSYEQYF. The CDR3 DNA reads as TGTGCCAGCAGTTTGGCGCAGGGTAATTCCTACGAGCAGTACTTC.

Points on this clonotype: An end of the junction does not agree with germline; a read error may underlie this. The CDR3 protein is CASSLGAGGAYEQHF. CDR3 nucleotide sequence: TGTGCCAGCAGCTTAGGGGCCGGGGGCGCTTACGAACAGCACTTC. This chain links TRBV11-2 with TRBJ2-7; either TRBD1 or TRBD2 may supply D (6 bases each). The CDR3 loop spans 15 amino acids. Germline V gives CDR1 SGHAT, CDR2 FQNNGV.

In regard to this clonotype: Its ends do not fully match the called genes, so a read error is possible. V usage is TRBV11-2 and J usage is TRBJ1-4; 9 bases align to TRBD1. This CDR3 has 15 residues. Germline V gives CDR1 SGHAT, CDR2 FQNNGV. The CDR3 loop is CVSSLEQGAREKLFF. The CDR3 DNA reads as TGTGTCAGCAGTCTCGAACAGGGGGCAAGGGAAAAACTGTTTTTT.

As for this clonotype: This sequence may be a read error, since a much larger clone differs from it by one base. The chain employs TRBV6-6 and TRBJ2-3; D perhaps matches TRBD2 (7 bases). The CDR3 is made up of 16 amino acids. Germline CDR1 and CDR2: MNHNY and SVGAGI (reference sequence). The CDR3, as DNA: TGTGCCAGCAGCCCCGGGGGGCGGGAGTTCCCAGATACGCTGTATTTT. Translated: CASSPGGREFPDTLYF.

About this clonotype itself: This may stem from a read error, because a much larger clone lies one nucleotide away. The chain is built from TRBV12-3 or TRBV12-4 and TRBJ2-5; D not resolved. The CDR3 is made up of 11 amino acids. V lost 3 bases to trimming and J lost 10 bases, with 9 bases between them. In nucleotides, the CDR3 is TGTGCCAGCAGTTTCGTAAAGATCCAGTACTTC. Its protein product is CASSFVKIQYF.

In its sample, this clonotype was seen a few times. Being one base from a much bigger clone, this may be a read error. The gene calls are TRBV12-3 or TRBV12-4 and TRBJ1-1; D gene uncertain. This CDR3 contains 14 residues. The V gene lost 10 bases and the J gene lost 1 base, with 16 bases spanning the gap. CDR3: CANSYWAANTEAFF. In nucleotides, the CDR3 is TGTGCCAACTCTTACTGGGCAGCGAACACTGAAGCTTTCTTT.

This clonotype showed up just a few times. The chain joins TRBV19 to TRBJ2-5; D unclear. The CDR3 covers 17 residues. Germline loops: CDR1 LNHDA, CDR2 SQIVND (reference sequence). Deletions cut 10 bases from V and 1 base from J, with 25 bases between. The CDR3 coding sequence is TGTGCCACCAGTAGTTCTCCTGGCGTGGAGTCCCAAGAGACCCAGTACTTC. It encodes CATSSSPGVESQETQYF.

This clonotype was detected only once. A read error may be the cause here, since a much bigger clone is one base away. The rearrangement joins TRBV11-2 to TRBJ2-7; D is uncertain. From germline, CDR1 is SGHAT and CDR2 FQNNGV. V lost 2 bases and J lost 6, with 14 bases in between. The CDR3 sequence is 14 residues long. CDR3 in DNA: TGTGCCAGCAGCTTAACTGACACTGCCTTCGAGCAGTACTTC. It is translated as CASSLTDTAFEQYF.

Note on this clonotype: With a much larger clone just one base away, this may be a read error. The chain joins TRBV6-2 or TRBV6-3 to TRBJ2-3, with D maybe TRBD2 (5 bases). The CDR3 has 14 residues. Germline V gene data show CDR1 as MNHEY and CDR2 as SVGEGT. CDR3 coding DNA: TGTGCCAGCAGTTATGAGGGCCCCACAGATAAGCAGTATTTT. It specifies CASSYEGPTDKQYF.

About this clonotype: A much larger clone differs by one base, so this may be a read error. The J gene is TRBJ2-7, the V gene TRBV6-5; no firm D call. Looked up from germline, CDR1 is MNHEY and CDR2 is SVGAGI. CDR3 length: 13 amino acids. The V and J ends lost 0 bases and 5 bases respectively, with 8 bases between them. The CDR3 region is CASSYSMTHEQYF. The CDR3 nucleotides are TGTGCCAGCAGTTACTCAATGACACACGAGCAGTACTTC.

There are many counts of this clonotype. The J gene is TRBJ2-2, the V gene TRBV28; the match to TRBD2 covers 12 bases. The V gene end was trimmed by 6 bases and the J gene end by 7 bases; junction bases not matched to a gene: 9. The length of the CDR3 is 16 residues. CDR1 is MDHEN and CDR2 is SYDVKM in the germline V gene. The CDR3 region has the DNA TGTGCCAGCAGAGAGACTAGCGGGAGACAGGTCGGGGAGCTGTTTTTT. It specifies CASRETSGRQVGELFF.

Concerning this clonotype: The junction shows a germline mismatch at one end, possibly a read error. The chain combines TRBV28 with TRBJ2-7; TRBD1 might be the D (6 bases). This CDR3 contains 14 residues. Germline CDR1 reads MDHEN; CDR2 reads SYDVKM. CDR3 in amino acids: CASSLSHREHELYF. The CDR3 coding sequence is TGTGCCAGCAGTTTATCCCACAGGGAACACGAGCTGTACTTC. The full variable domain, with the rest looked up from reference TRBV28 and TRBJ2-7, is DVKVTQSSRYLVKRTGEKVFLECVQDMDHENMFWYRQDPGLGLRLIYFSYDVKMKEKGDIPEGYSVSREKKERFSLILESASTNQTSMYLCASSLSHREHELYFGPGTRLTVT.

In regard to this clonotype: Compared with germline, one end of the junction differs, possibly owing to a read error. CDR3: CASNLATGTRTDTQYF. The CDR3 bases are TGTGCCAGCAACTTAGCTACGGGAACACGGACAGATACGCAGTATTTT. This chain joins TRBV11-1 and TRBJ2-3; D is perhaps TRBD2 (5 bases). Germline CDR1 reads SGHAT; CDR2 reads FQDESV (reference sequence). The CDR3 loop spans 16 amino acids.

In this sample, this clonotype turned up many times. The V call is TRBV12-3 or TRBV12-4, the J call TRBJ1-1; unclear D gene. The germline V and J ends were trimmed by 6 bases and 3 bases, with 11 bases remaining between them. The CDR3 totals 13 residues. The CDR3 region is CASRIFEDTEAFF. The CDR3 DNA sequence: TGTGCCAGCAGGATATTCGAGGACACTGAAGCTTTCTTT.

Points on this clonotype: One junction end does not reproduce the germline sequence, and a read error may be involved. The chain is built from TRBV11-2 and TRBJ2-4; D unresolved. CDR3 size: 18 residues. Germline V CDR1 and CDR2: SGHAT, FQNNGV. The CDR3 protein is CASSPRLGSALPKNIQYF. The DNA for the CDR3 is TGTGCCAGCAGCCCAAGATTGGGATCGGCACTACCCAAAAACATTCAGTACTTT.